This paragraph reports one T cell receptor (beta chain). The antigen is undetermined. 0.5 to 1 ug RNA was reverse transcribed with random hexamers. Coverage of TCR beta CDR3 amplification by immunoSEQ multiplex PCR extended to 54 Vbeta and 13 Jbeta. MiXCR, run by TCRdb on the immunoSEQ multiplex PCR reads, gives a single entry per CDR3 protein. Here the sample spans a few hundred thousand distinct CDR3 sequences, around 83% being singletons. CDR1 is SNHLY, CDR2 FYNNEI, per germline. The CDR3 totals 13 residues. The trim removed 10 bases at V and 1 base at J, leaving 4 bases unmatched. The entry originates in a study of CD8 T cells in Susac syndrome. High-throughput TCR beta sequencing covered peripheral CD8+ and CD4+ T cells. Control patients had untreated stable or active relapsing-remitting multiple sclerosis by revised McDonald criteria. Study conclusions and caveats: The study conceded that relatively few individuals underwent its TCR sequencing and HLA analysis.

The sample consisted of CD8+ T cells from PBMCs. This TCR derives from a human donor with multiple sclerosis. The chain recombines TRBV2 with TRBJ2-7; 10 bases fit TRBD2. CDR3 bases: TGTGCCACCGTAGCGGGGGGATCCTACGAGCAGTACTTC. Encoded protein: CATVAGGSYEQYF.